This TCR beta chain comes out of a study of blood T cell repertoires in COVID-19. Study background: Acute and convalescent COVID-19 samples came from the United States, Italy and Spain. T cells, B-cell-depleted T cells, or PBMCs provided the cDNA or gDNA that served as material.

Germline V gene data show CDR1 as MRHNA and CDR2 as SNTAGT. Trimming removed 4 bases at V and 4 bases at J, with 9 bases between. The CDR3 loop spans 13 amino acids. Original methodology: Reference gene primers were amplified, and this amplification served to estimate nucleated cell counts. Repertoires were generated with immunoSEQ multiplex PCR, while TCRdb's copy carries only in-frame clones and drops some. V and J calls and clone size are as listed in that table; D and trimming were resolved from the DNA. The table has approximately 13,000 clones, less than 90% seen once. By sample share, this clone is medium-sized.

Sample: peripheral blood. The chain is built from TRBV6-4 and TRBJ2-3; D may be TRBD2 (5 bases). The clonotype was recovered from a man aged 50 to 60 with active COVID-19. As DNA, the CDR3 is TGTGCCAGCAGTGGGGGAGTGGCAGATACGCAGTATTTT. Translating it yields CASSGGVADTQYF.